A single sample is the source of the 8 T cell receptor beta chains below, sequenced in a study of cytotoxic CD8 clonotypes in ibrutinib-treated CLL. Profiled with immunoSEQ multiplex PCR; TCRdb holds only in-frame clones, not every one. The sample contains 11,000 or so clones, 75% to 85% of which appear only once. The sequences come from PBMCs, collected at disease progression, from a patient treated with ibrutinib. The source of these receptors is a human donor with chronic lymphocytic leukemia.

The table lists this clone with a few counts. V usage is TRBV5-3 and J usage is TRBJ2-5; TRBD2 is a possible D gene (6 bases). TRBV5-3 is placed among ORFs of uncertain function. Deletions cut 1 base from V and 4 bases from J, with 14 bases between. The CDR3 contains 15 residues. CDR3 sequence (DNA): TGTGCCAGAAGCTTGCGCGGGGCGCGGGGAGAGACCCAGTACTTC. Its translation: CARSLRGARGETQYF.

This clone was picked up a small number of times. V gene TRBV5-1 combines with J gene TRBJ1-2; no clear D. CDR3 length: 14 residues. The V gene lost 6 bases and the J gene lost 8 bases, with 20 bases spanning the gap. CDR1 is SGHRS and CDR2 is YFSETQ in the germline V gene. CDR3 residues: CASTNGLEQKGYTF. The CDR3 DNA reads as TGCGCCAGCACCAACGGGTTGGAGCAAAAAGGCTACACCTTC.

This clone came up once. V is TRBV2 and J is TRBJ1-1, with a possible D match to TRBD1 (5 bases). Germline V CDR1 and CDR2: SNHLY, FYNNEI. This CDR3 contains 12 residues. Trimming cost V 7 bases and J 7 bases, with 13 bases left between them. The CDR3 nucleotides are TGTGCCAGCATGAAGGGGCGTAATGAAGCTTTCTTT. Translating it yields CASMKGRNEAFF.

This clone was counted a single time. The chain carries TRBV7-2 and TRBJ1-2; D is unclear. There are 18 residues in the CDR3. Trimming removed 0 bases from V and 0 bases from J, with 17 bases in between. Germline-derived CDR1 and CDR2 are SGHTA and FQGNSA. CDR3 sequence (DNA): TGTGCCAGCAGCTTAGCGGGTGGGTCGTCAGGAGCTAACTATGGCTACACCTTC. As protein: CASSLAGGSSGANYGYTF.

The chain is built from TRBV14 and TRBJ1-2; D call uncertain. This CDR3 spans 13 amino acids. Trimming pared 4 bases from V and 4 bases from J, leaving 10 bases between. Germline V gene sequence: CDR1 SGHDN, CDR2 FVKESK. The CDR3 region has the DNA TGTGCCAGCAGCCTAGGACCGATCTATGGCTACACCTTC. Translated, it gives CASSLGPIYGYTF.

V usage is TRBV6-5 and J usage is TRBJ1-1, with TRBD1 matching 7 bases. The CDR3 loop spans 13 amino acids. J was trimmed by 4 bases and V by 6 bases; bases with no gene match: 5. CDR1 and CDR2 from the germline V gene are MNHEY and SVGAGI. The CDR3 nucleotides are TGTGCCAGCAGCAGGGGGAGAGGCACTGAAGCTTTCTTT. This gives the protein CASSRGRGTEAFF.

This chain links TRBV4-2 with TRBJ2-5; the match to TRBD2 covers 11 bases. The germline CDR1 and CDR2 sequences are LGHNA and YNFKEQ. With V trimmed by 1 base and J by 3 bases, 4 bases remained unmatched. CDR3 length: 16 residues. CDR3 amino acids: CASSQVGTSGKETQYF. The CDR3 DNA sequence: TGTGCCAGCAGCCAAGTCGGGACTAGCGGCAAAGAGACCCAGTACTTC.

This clone was counted only a few times. This chain links TRBV19 with TRBJ1-2; D remains unclear. The CDR3 extends over 14 amino acids. Germline-derived CDR1 and CDR2 are LNHDA and SQIVND (reference sequence). Trimming shortened V by 6 bases and J by 5 bases, and 16 bases separated the two germline ends. CDR3 sequence: CASSQMAGEYGYTF. CDR3 bases: TGTGCCAGTAGCCAAATGGCAGGAGAATATGGCTACACCTTC.